The 5 T cell receptor beta chains listed next were all sequenced from one sample in a study of technical replicates of blood from a few donors. Using immunoSEQ multiplex PCR, the repertoire was profiled, and TCRdb retains in-frame clones only, with some absent. Among under 95,000 clones listed, about 92% were seen once. The sample comprised T cells isolated from PBMCs. Receptor source: a human donor in good health.

This chain links TRBV7-8 with TRBJ2-7; 10 nucleotides line up with TRBD1. V dropped 4 bases and J dropped 6; count of bases not matched to a gene: 6. CDR1 is SGHVS, CDR2 FQNEAQ, per germline. The CDR3 totals 14 residues. The CDR3 DNA follows: TGTGCCAGCAGCTCCCGGGACAGGGGATTCGAGCAGTACTTC. Protein product: CASSSRDRGFEQYF.

The chain has TRBV7-8 and TRBJ1-1; the D gene is possibly TRBD1 (6 bases). The length of the CDR3 is 15 residues. The germline V gene encodes CDR1 SGHVS and CDR2 FQNEAQ. Trimming cost V 5 bases and J 0 bases, with 13 bases left between them. The CDR3 DNA sequence: TGTGCCAGCAGCCACGGACAGAATATGAACACTGAAGCTTTCTTT. Translating gives CASSHGQNMNTEAFF.

The CDR3 region is CASSRRDRISYEQYF. CDR3 in DNA: TGTGCCAGCAGCCGCCGGGACAGGATATCCTACGAGCAGTACTTC. The V gene is TRBV11-3, the J gene TRBJ2-7, with 8 bases lining up with TRBD1. The V and J ends lost 5 bases and 1 base, in that order; junction bases with no gene match: 7. Germline CDR1 SGHNT, CDR2 YENEEA. This CDR3 has 15 residues.

The V gene is TRBV6-5, the J gene TRBJ2-1; D unclear. The V end was cut by 10 bases, the J end by 3 bases, with 16 bases between. Germline values: CDR1 MNHEY, CDR2 SVGAGI. The CDR3 is 14 amino acids. For the CDR3, the DNA is TGTGCCACCCGCGTTAACAGAAACTACAATGAGCAGTTCTTC. Translation: CATRVNRNYNEQFF.

The rearrangement links TRBV9 to TRBJ2-3, with TRBD1 identical over 9 bases. The CDR3 has 18 amino acids. J lost 3 bases, V lost 3 bases, and 14 bases had no gene match. Germline lookup yields CDR1 SGDLS and CDR2 YYNGEE. The CDR3 reads CASSASSGTGSRTDTQYF. In DNA, the CDR3 is TGTGCCAGCAGCGCCTCATCCGGGACAGGGTCCCGGACAGATACGCAGTATTTT.